The TCR beta chain under discussion was sequenced for a study of T cell responses to AZD1222 COVID-19 vaccine. Measured with immunoSEQ multiplex PCR; TCRdb has only the in-frame clones, and not every one. The table shows approximately 120,000 clones, with 87% occurring only once. General study findings and limits: Just five or six AZD1222 recipients tested seropositive at baseline. The donors showed a predominance of white British ancestry and of females, with possible underestimation of clonal diversity. Close to half of all spike-specific TCRs reportedly target regions of the variants that are unmutated.

The germline V gene encodes CDR1 ENHRY and CDR2 SYGVKD. Unmatched junction bases numbered 5, after V lost 3 bases and J lost 0 bases. The CDR3 loop spans 16 amino acids. As concerns this clone: The antigen is undetermined.

V gene TRBV10-3 combines with J gene TRBJ2-5; 9 bases line up with TRBD2. This receptor was identified in an adult in good health. The source was peripheral blood, collected on day 0 of AZD1222 vaccination. The CDR3 bases are TGTGCCATCAGTGACCCGGCGGGGGGGTACCAAGAGACCCAGTACTTC. This gives the protein CAISDPAGGYQETQYF.